These 18 T cell receptor beta chains originate from one sample sequenced in a study of blood T cells in healthy people across ages. The authors ran a second PCR of 7 to 11 cycles using a sample-barcoded 5' primer and a J-beta primer mix. TCRdb reprocessed the 5' RACE reads via MiXCR and lists one record per CDR3 protein. The sample shows fewer than 1.5 million distinct CDR3 sequences, about 43% of them seen only once. The sample comprised blood. The source of these receptors is a woman between 18 and 29 years old in good health.

The rearrangement joins TRBV27 to TRBJ1-4; no definite D call. The ends were cut back, 3 bases at V and 6 bases at J, with 11 bases in the middle. CDR1 and CDR2 from the germline V gene are MNHEY and SMNVEV (reference sequence). The CDR3 extends over 14 amino acids. CDR3 nucleotides: TGTGCCAGCAGTTTCATCACGGGTGATGAAAAACTGTTTTTT. It is translated as CASSFITGDEKLFF. The full variable domain, rest sourced from reference TRBV27 and TRBJ1-4, is EAQVTQNPRYLITVTGKKLTVTCSQNMNHEYMSWYRQDPGLGLRQIYYSMNVEVTDKGDVPEGYKVSRKEKRNFPLILESPSPNQTSLYFCASSFITGDEKLFFGSGTQLSVL.

The genes are TRBV7-9 and TRBJ1-1; weak D call: TRBD1 (5 bases). Germline V CDR1 and CDR2: SEHNR, FQNEAQ (reference sequence). V dropped 5 bases and J dropped 2 bases, with 9 bases sitting between them. The CDR3 is 13 amino acids. The chain's CDR3 is CASSNGQNTEAFF. The CDR3 bases are TGTGCCAGCAGCAATGGACAAAACACTGAAGCTTTCTTT.

This rearrangement joins TRBV20-1 to TRBJ1-1; TRBD1 might be the D (6 bases). This CDR3 has 13 residues. Germline lookup yields CDR1 DFQATT and CDR2 SNEGSKA (reference sequence). V lost 3 bases to trimming and J lost 3 bases, with 11 bases between them. The CDR3 spells CSASDPGDTEAFF. Written as DNA, the CDR3 is TGCAGTGCTAGTGATCCAGGGGACACTGAAGCTTTCTTT.

This clonotype was recorded a few times. The chain has TRBV12-3 or TRBV12-4 and TRBJ1-3; no reliable D call. This CDR3 has 14 amino acids. Trimming took off 0 bases at V and 4 bases at J, with 7 bases between the two ends. The CDR3 sequence is CASSLALGGNTIYF. CDR3 DNA: TGTGCCAGCAGTTTAGCCCTCGGGGGAAACACCATATATTTT.

The chain combines TRBV21-1 with TRBJ2-3; the listed D gene, TRBD2, was not tested against the DNA. TRBV21-1 is marked as a pseudogene. The CDR3 consists of 15 residues. Here the CDR3 reads CAKLRTSGSTDTQYF. Written as DNA, the CDR3 is TGTGCCAAACTCCGGACTAGCGGGAGCACAGATACGCAGTATTTT.

This clonotype was observed a few times. This chain joins TRBV6-5 and TRBJ1-2; D may be TRBD1 (5 bases). Looked up from germline, CDR1 is MNHEY and CDR2 is SVGAGI. V lost 6 bases and J 2 bases, leaving 10 bases between the germline ends. This CDR3 has 13 amino acids. The CDR3 sequence: CASRSAGNYGYTF. As DNA, the CDR3 is TGTGCCAGCAGATCCGCAGGGAACTATGGCTACACCTTC.

This clonotype was recorded a few times. V is TRBV18 and J is TRBJ2-1; D call uncertain. Germline loops: CDR1 KGHSH, CDR2 LQKENI. Trimming shortened V by 2 bases and J by 2 bases, and 7 bases separated the two germline ends. The CDR3 contains 14 residues. The CDR3 region has the DNA TGTGCCAGCTCACCAGGGATCCCCTACAATGAGCAGTTCTTC. Its translation is CASSPGIPYNEQFF.

This chain joins TRBV7-9 and TRBJ2-3; 8 positions agree with TRBD1. This CDR3 is 16 amino acids long. V was clipped by 3 bases and J by 0 bases; unmatched bases: 5. Germline V CDR1 and CDR2: SEHNR, FQNEAQ (reference sequence). For the CDR3, the DNA is TGTGCCAGCAGCTTCTCCCAGGGGGCTAGCACAGATACGCAGTATTTT. Amino acid sequence: CASSFSQGASTDTQYF. Full variable domain (missing parts from reference TRBV7-9 and TRBJ2-3): DTGVSQNPRHKITKRGQNVTFRCDPISEHNRLYWYRQTLGQGPEFLTYFQNEAQLEKSRLLSDRFSAERPKGSFSTLEIQRTEQGDSAMYLCASSFSQGASTDTQYFGPGTRLTVL.

V and J are TRBV3-1 and TRBJ2-5, with 8 bases matching TRBD2. The better agreement between TRBJ2-7 and the DNA end casts doubt on the J call. The CDR3 extends over 13 amino acids. In germline, CDR1 is LGHDT, CDR2 YNNKEL (reference sequence). This CDR3 is CASSHGTSYEQYF. In DNA, the CDR3 is TGTGCCAGCAGCCATGGGACTAGCTACGAGCAGTACTTC.

This clonotype was counted a few times. J is TRBJ2-3 and V is TRBV13; D is possibly TRBD1 (5 bases). Between the trimmed V and J ends, which lost 0 bases and 1 base, there was a span of 8 bases. The germline gives CDR1 PRHDT, CDR2 FYEKMQ (reference sequence). The CDR3 contains 15 residues. As DNA, the CDR3 is TGTGCCAGCAGCTTAGGACCAGGGCGCACAGATACGCAGTATTTT. This gives the protein CASSLGPGRTDTQYF.

The V and J genes are TRBV10-1 and TRBJ2-7; TRBD1 matches 9 bases. CDR3 size: 15 residues. From germline, CDR1 is WNHNN and CDR2 SYGVQD (reference sequence). The V segment lost 3 bases and the J segment 5 bases; nucleotides outside the gene matches: 8. The CDR3 coding sequence is TGCGCCAGCAGTGAAACCGGGACAGGGATTGACGAGCAGTACTTC. It is translated as CASSETGTGIDEQYF.

The genes are TRBV6-5 and TRBJ1-3, with unresolved D. The germline gives CDR1 MNHEY, CDR2 SVGAGI. CDR3 size: 9 residues. The V and J ends lost 6 bases and 8 bases respectively, with 2 bases between them. CDR3 nucleotide sequence: TGTGCCAGCAGGGACACCATATATTTT. Encoded protein: CASRDTIYF.

This clonotype came up a few times. The rearrangement uses TRBV3-1 and TRBJ1-1; D is undetermined. CDR3 length equals 14 residues. V lost 1 base and J lost 7, with 13 bases in between. Germline-derived CDR1 and CDR2 are LGHDT and YNNKEL (reference sequence). CDR3 in DNA: TGTGCCAGCAGCCAAGTCGGAGGGAAGAGTGAAGCTTTCTTT. Protein sequence: CASSQVGGKSEAFF. Looking up the rest from reference TRBV3-1 and TRBJ1-1 gives the full variable domain: DTAVSQTPKYLVTQMGNDKSIKCEQNLGHDTMYWYKQDSKKFLKIMFSYNNKELIINETVPNRFSPKSPDKAHLNLHINSLELGDSAVYFCASSQVGGKSEAFFGQGTRLTVV.

This clonotype was picked up a small number of times. The chain uses TRBV20-1 and TRBJ2-7; 9 nucleotides match TRBD2. This CDR3 contains 13 residues. The germline CDR1 and CDR2 sequences are DFQATT and SNEGSKA (reference sequence). V was clipped by 3 bases and J by 3 bases; unmatched bases: 3. As DNA, the CDR3 is TGCAGTGCTAGGGATAGCGGGGGCTACGAGCAGTACTTC. Translation gives CSARDSGGYEQYF.

The V gene is TRBV20-1, the J gene TRBJ1-5, with D perhaps TRBD1 (5 bases). CDR1 is DFQATT and CDR2 is SNEGSKA in the germline V gene (reference sequence). The CDR3 has 18 residues. Trimming shortened V by 0 bases and J by 2 bases, and 20 bases separated the two germline ends. The CDR3 protein is CSARDPGSFAYGNQPQHF. CDR3 in DNA: TGCAGTGCTAGAGACCCAGGGTCCTTTGCCTATGGCAATCAGCCCCAGCATTTT.

The chain is built from TRBV2 and TRBJ1-4; weak D call: TRBD1 (5 bases). The CDR3 length is 15 residues. Germline V gene lookup returns CDR1 SNHLY and CDR2 FYNNEI. V gave up 8 bases and J gave up 0 bases, with 13 bases separating them. The DNA for the CDR3 is TGTGCCAGCTACCGACAGCCGGCAACTAATGAAAAACTGTTTTTT. Its protein product is CASYRQPATNEKLFF.

The chain has TRBV27 and TRBJ2-7; D might be TRBD1 (5 bases). The CDR3 sequence is 15 residues long. Trimming removed 3 bases at V and 2 bases at J, with 14 bases between. Looked up from germline, CDR1 is MNHEY and CDR2 is SMNVEV (reference sequence). CDR3 sequence: CASSFGWGGPYEQYF. Here the CDR3 DNA reads TGTGCCAGCAGTTTTGGATGGGGCGGACCCTACGAGCAGTACTTC.

The J gene is TRBJ2-5, the V gene TRBV4-2, with 9 bases aligning to TRBD1. This CDR3 has 15 residues. From germline, CDR1 is LGHNA and CDR2 YNFKEQ. Trimming took 1 base from V and 3 from J; bases not matched to a gene: 3. In DNA form, the CDR3 reads TGTGCCAGCAGCCAAGTAGGGACAGGGAAAGAGACCCAGTACTTC. It translates to CASSQVGTGKETQYF.